What follows is one TCR beta chain and its context. This CDR3 comprises 13 residues. CDR1 KGHSH and CDR2 LQKENI come from the germline V gene. V shed 3 bases and J shed 7 bases, with 9 bases lying between them. The sample originates from a study of blood T cell repertoires in COVID-19. The assay was immunoSEQ multiplex PCR, and TCRdb's table has in-frame clones only and misses some. Found here are some 100,000 clones, approximately 84% of them singletons; the top ten hold roughly 17%. The chain uses TRBV18 and TRBJ2-2; D possibly corresponds to TRBD2 (5 bases). The sequence came from a woman aged 60-70 years with acute or convalescent COVID-19. The sequencing sample was made of peripheral blood. CDR3 loop: CASSPTAGGELFF. For the CDR3, the DNA is TGTGCCAGCTCACCGACGGCGGGCGGGGAGCTGTTTTTT. Full variable domain (rest looked up from reference TRBV18 and TRBJ2-2): NAGVMQNPRHLVRRRGQEARLRCSPMKGHSHVYWYRQLPEEGLKFMVYLQKENIIDESGMPKERFSAEFPKEGPSILRIQQVVRGDSAAYFCASSPTAGGELFFGEGSRLTVL.